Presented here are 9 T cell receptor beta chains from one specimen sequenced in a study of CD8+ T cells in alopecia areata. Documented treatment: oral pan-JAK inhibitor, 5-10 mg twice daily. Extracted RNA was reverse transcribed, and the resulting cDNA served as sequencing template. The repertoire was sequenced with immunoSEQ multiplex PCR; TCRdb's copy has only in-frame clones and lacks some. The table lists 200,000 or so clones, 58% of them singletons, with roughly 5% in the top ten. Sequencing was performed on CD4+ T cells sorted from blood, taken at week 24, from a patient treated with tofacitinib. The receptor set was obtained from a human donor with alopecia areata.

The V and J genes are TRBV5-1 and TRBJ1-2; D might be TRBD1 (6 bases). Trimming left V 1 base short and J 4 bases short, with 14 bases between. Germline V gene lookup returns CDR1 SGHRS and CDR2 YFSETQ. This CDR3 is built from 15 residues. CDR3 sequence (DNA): TGCGCCAGCAGCTTGTCGGGCAGGGGTGGCTATGGCTACACCTTC. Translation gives CASSLSGRGGYGYTF.

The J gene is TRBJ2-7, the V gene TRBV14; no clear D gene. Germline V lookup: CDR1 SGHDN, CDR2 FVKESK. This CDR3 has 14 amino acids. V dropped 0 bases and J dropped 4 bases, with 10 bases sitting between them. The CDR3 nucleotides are TGTGCCAGCAGCCAAGATAGACGATCTTACGAGCAGTACTTC. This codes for CASSQDRRSYEQYF.

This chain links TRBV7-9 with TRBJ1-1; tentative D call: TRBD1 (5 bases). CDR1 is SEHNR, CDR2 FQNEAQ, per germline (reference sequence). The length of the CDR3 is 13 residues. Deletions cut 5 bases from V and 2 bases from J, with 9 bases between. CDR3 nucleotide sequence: TGTGCCAGCAGCCCGCAGGGAAACACTGAAGCTTTCTTT. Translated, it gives CASSPQGNTEAFF.

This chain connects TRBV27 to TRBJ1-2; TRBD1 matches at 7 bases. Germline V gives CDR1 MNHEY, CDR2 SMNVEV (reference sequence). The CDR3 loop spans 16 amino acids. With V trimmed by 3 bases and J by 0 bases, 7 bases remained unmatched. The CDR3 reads CASSFFRDRANYGYTF. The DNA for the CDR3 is TGTGCCAGCAGTTTCTTTCGGGACAGAGCTAACTATGGCTACACCTTC.

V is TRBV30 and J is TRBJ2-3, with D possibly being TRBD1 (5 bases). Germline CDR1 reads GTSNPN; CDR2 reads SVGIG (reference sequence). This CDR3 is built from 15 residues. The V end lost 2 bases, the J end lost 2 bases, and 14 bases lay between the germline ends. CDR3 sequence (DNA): TGTGCCTGGAGTCGCGGTGGCAGGGTCACAGATACGCAGTATTTT. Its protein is CAWSRGGRVTDTQYF.

The CDR3 region has the DNA TGTGCCAGCAGCTTAGCAGCAGGGACCGGGGCCAACGTCCTGACTTTC. It codes for CASSLAAGTGANVLTF. V usage is TRBV7-3 and J usage is TRBJ2-6, with D tentatively TRBD1 or TRBD2 (5 bases each). Germline V gene lookup returns CDR1 SGHTA and CDR2 FQGTGA. V gave up 2 bases and J gave up 4 bases, with 12 bases separating them. The CDR3 consists of 16 residues.

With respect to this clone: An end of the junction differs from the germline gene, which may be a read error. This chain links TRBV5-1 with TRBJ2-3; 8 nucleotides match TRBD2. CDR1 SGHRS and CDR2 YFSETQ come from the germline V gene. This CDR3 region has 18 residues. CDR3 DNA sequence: TGCGCCAGCACCTTGCTTGAGGATAGCGGGGTCCGCACAGATACGCAGTATTTT. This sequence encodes CASTLLEDSGVRTDTQYF.

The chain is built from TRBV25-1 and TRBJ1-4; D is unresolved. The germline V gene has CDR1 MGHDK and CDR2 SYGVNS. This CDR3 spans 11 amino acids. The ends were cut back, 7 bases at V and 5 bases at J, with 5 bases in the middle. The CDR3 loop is CASIHNEKLFF. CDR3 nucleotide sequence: TGTGCCAGCATCCACAATGAAAAACTGTTTTTT. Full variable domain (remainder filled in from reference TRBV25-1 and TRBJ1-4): EADIYQTPRYLVIGTGKKITLECSQTMGHDKMYWYQQDPGMELHLIHYSYGVNSTEKGDLSSESTVSRIRTEHFPLTLESARPSHTSQYLCASIHNEKLFFGSGTQLSVL.

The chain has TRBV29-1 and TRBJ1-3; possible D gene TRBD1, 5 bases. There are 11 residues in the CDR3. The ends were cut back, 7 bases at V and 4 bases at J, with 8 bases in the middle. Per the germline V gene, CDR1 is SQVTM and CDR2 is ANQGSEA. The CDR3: CSARTGNTIYF. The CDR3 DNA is TGCAGCGCCCGGACAGGAAACACCATATATTTT.